This passage covers 32 T cell receptor beta chains from one sample sequenced in a study of shared clonotypes between healthy human individuals. Naive CD8 isolation took CD45RO-negative cells positively selected for CCR7 and excluded terminally differentiated effector memory CD45RA+ cells. Here immunoSEQ multiplex PCR was the method, and the copy in TCRdb shows in-frame clones only, minus some. The repertoire has 2 million to 2.5 million clones, about 93% of them found once; the top ten carry about 1.8%. The sequencing sample was made of naive CD8+ T cells from PBMCs. These receptors all stem from a man aged 18 to 29 in good health. Some clones in this sample may be carry-over from other donors' samples.

The chain couples TRBV19 to TRBJ2-6, with D possibly matching TRBD1 (5 bases). There are 16 residues in the CDR3. CDR1 LNHDA and CDR2 SQIVND come from the germline V gene (reference sequence). Trimming took off 4 bases at V and 2 bases at J, with 12 bases between the two ends. CDR3 DNA: TGTGCCAGTAGTACACAACAGGTGACTGGGGCCAACGTCCTGACTTTC. Translated, it gives CASSTQQVTGANVLTF.

The chain recombines TRBV6-5 with TRBJ2-5, with TRBD2 as a possible D gene (5 bases). V lost 0 bases to trimming and J lost 4 bases, with 12 bases between them. CDR3 length: 15 residues. CDR1 is MNHEY and CDR2 is SVGAGI in the germline V gene. The CDR3 here is CASSYSIGMGETQYF. The CDR3 DNA is TGTGCCAGCAGTTACTCGATCGGGATGGGAGAGACCCAGTACTTC.

This chain uses TRBV30 with TRBJ2-7, with TRBD1 matching 9 bases. V lost 3 bases, J lost 4 bases, and 13 bases stayed unmatched. The length of the CDR3 is 16 residues. From germline, CDR1 is GTSNPN and CDR2 SVGIG (reference sequence). CDR3 loop: CAWRDIDRGRMYEQYF. The DNA for the CDR3 is TGTGCCTGGAGGGATATTGACAGGGGGAGAATGTACGAGCAGTACTTC.

This sequence joins TRBV28 and TRBJ1-2; no clear D. There are 19 residues in the CDR3. V shed 2 bases and J shed 2 bases, with 24 bases lying between them. CDR1 is MDHEN, CDR2 SYDVKM, per germline. CDR3 region: CASSLETVAVESRNYGYTF. The CDR3 DNA sequence: TGTGCCAGCAGTTTAGAAACGGTGGCCGTTGAGTCCAGGAACTATGGCTACACCTTC.

This rearrangement joins TRBV9 to TRBJ1-1; the D is unclear. This CDR3 spans 13 amino acids. Looked up from germline, CDR1 is SGDLS and CDR2 is YYNGEE. V was clipped by 3 bases and J by 2 bases, with 8 bases between them. The CDR3 reads CASSDTVNTEAFF. CDR3 DNA sequence: TGTGCCAGCAGCGACACAGTCAACACTGAAGCTTTCTTT.

V gene TRBV29-1 combines with J gene TRBJ2-1; 10 nucleotides line up with TRBD2. This CDR3 is 12 amino acids long. CDR1 SQVTM and CDR2 ANQGSEA come from the germline V gene. J lost 12 bases, V lost 8 bases, and 10 bases had no gene match. The CDR3 DNA reads TGCAGCTCCACGCAGCGGGAGGGGTTGCAGTTCTTC. The encoded protein is CSSTQREGLQFF.

The chain employs TRBV6-5 and TRBJ1-4; no definite D call. Per germline, CDR1 MNHEY and CDR2 SVGAGI. This CDR3 is 15 amino acids long. Trimming shortened V by 3 bases and J by 8 bases, and 16 bases separated the two germline ends. CDR3 coding DNA: TGTGCCAGCAGTTATGTTGTGGAGATCGAAGAAAAACTGTTTTTT. Its protein is CASSYVVEIEEKLFF.

This clone appeared once. This specimen includes other DNA sequences encoding the same CDR3. V usage is TRBV13 and J usage is TRBJ2-6, with D unresolved. V was trimmed by 0 bases and J by 2 bases, leaving 2 bases between them. CDR1 is PRHDT and CDR2 is FYEKMQ in the germline V gene (reference sequence). The CDR3 sequence is 14 residues long. CDR3 sequence (DNA): TGTGCCAGCAGCTTAGGCCCTGGGGCCAACGTCCTGACTTTC. It yields the protein CASSLGPGANVLTF.

This clone was counted a few times. This chain uses TRBV7-8 with TRBJ1-1; no firm D call. Germline lookup yields CDR1 SGHVS and CDR2 FQNEAQ. V dropped 1 base and J dropped 3 bases, with 9 bases sitting between them. The CDR3 runs to 14 residues. CDR3 loop: CASSLVRGDTEAFF. The CDR3 DNA reads as TGTGCCAGCAGCTTAGTGCGGGGTGACACTGAAGCTTTCTTT.

V usage is TRBV27 and J usage is TRBJ2-7; D gene ambiguous. The V gene lost 8 bases and the J gene lost 3 bases, with 23 bases spanning the gap. Germline CDR1 is MNHEY and CDR2 is SMNVEV (reference sequence). The CDR3 covers 16 residues. As DNA, the CDR3 is TGTGCCAGCGGTCCCTCCTTGGGCGAAGAAGTCTACGAGCAGTACTTC. Translated, it gives CASGPSLGEEVYEQYF.

V is TRBV12-2 and J is TRBJ2-5; TRBD1 was called by the table and not checked on the DNA. TRBV12-2 corresponds to a pseudogene. The CDR3 has 16 residues. As DNA, the CDR3 is TGTGCAAGTCGCTTGAGACATTTAGGGGGTGGAGAGACCCAGTACTTC. As protein: CASRLRHLGGGETQYF.

The genes are TRBV6-1 and TRBJ2-5, with TRBD1 matching 7 bases. Germline loops: CDR1 MNHNS, CDR2 SASEGT. The ends lost 3 bases at V and 3 bases at J; junction bases unmatched: 10. The CDR3 spans 16 residues. The CDR3 loop reads CASSDPRGTAKETQYF. DNA for the CDR3: TGTGCCAGCAGTGATCCAAGAGGGACAGCCAAAGAGACCCAGTACTTC.

V gene TRBV7-9 combines with J gene TRBJ2-7; 7 positions agree with TRBD1. V lost 5 bases to trimming and J lost 2 bases; unmatched junction nucleotides: 15. The CDR3 is 17 residues long. Germline V gene data show CDR1 as SEHNR and CDR2 as FQNEAQ (reference sequence). In nucleotides, the CDR3 is TGTGCCAGCAGCCCTGGGGTCAGACAGGGCGCTCCCTACGAGCAGTACTTC. This sequence encodes CASSPGVRQGAPYEQYF. Combining the CDR3 with reference TRBV7-9 and TRBJ2-7 gives the whole variable domain DTGVSQNPRHKITKRGQNVTFRCDPISEHNRLYWYRQTLGQGPEFLTYFQNEAQLEKSRLLSDRFSAERPKGSFSTLEIQRTEQGDSAMYLCASSPGVRQGAPYEQYFGPGTRLTVT.

CDR3 residues: CASSPAYTGVEAFF. CDR3 DNA sequence: TGTGCCAGCAGCCCAGCGTATACGGGGGTGGAAGCTTTCTTT. The chain is built from TRBV9 and TRBJ1-1; tentative D call: TRBD1 (5 bases). V lost 4 bases, J lost 8 bases, and 18 bases lay in between. The length of the CDR3 is 14 residues. CDR1 is SGDLS, CDR2 YYNGEE, per germline. Drawing the rest from reference TRBV9 and TRBJ1-1, the complete variable domain is DSGVTQTPKHLITATGQRVTLRCSPRSGDLSVYWYQQSLDQGLQFLIQYYNGEERAKGNILERFSAQQFPDLHSELNLSSLELGDSALYFCASSPAYTGVEAFFGQGTRLTVV.

A single count supports this clone. The chain carries TRBV5-1 and TRBJ1-2; D is undetermined. The CDR3 is 15 amino acids. V dropped 0 bases and J dropped 0 bases, with 9 bases sitting between them. Germline-derived CDR1 and CDR2 are SGHRS and YFSETQ. The CDR3 DNA reads TGCGCCAGCAGCTTGGCGGAGTTCCCTAACTATGGCTACACCTTC. Amino acid sequence: CASSLAEFPNYGYTF.

This chain joins TRBV29-1 and TRBJ1-2; 8 bases are a match to TRBD1. Germline V CDR1 and CDR2: SQVTM, ANQGSEA. This CDR3 comprises 12 residues. V gave up 8 bases and J gave up 6 bases; unmatched junction bases: 8. CDR3 loop: CSSDRGADGYTF. CDR3 bases: TGCAGCTCCGACAGGGGTGCGGATGGCTACACCTTC.

V usage is TRBV7-6 and J usage is TRBJ2-1; 12 nucleotides agree with TRBD2. V lost 1 base to trimming and J lost 9 bases; unmatched junction nucleotides: 7. Germline V gene lookup returns CDR1 SGHVS and CDR2 FNYEAQ. The CDR3 has 16 residues. The CDR3, as DNA: TGTGCCAGCAGCTTAGTTGCTAGCGGGAGGGCCTTTGAGCAGTTCTTC. Protein sequence: CASSLVASGRAFEQFF.

This clone was counted a few times. DNA for the CDR3: TGCAGCGTTGCGTCTTTGGGAGGAAGCACAGATACGCAGTATTTT. This encodes CSVASLGGSTDTQYF. This sequence joins TRBV29-1 and TRBJ2-3; D is possibly TRBD2 (6 bases). This CDR3 region has 15 residues. V was trimmed by 4 bases and J by 0 bases, leaving 14 bases between them. Germline-derived CDR1 and CDR2 are SQVTM and ANQGSEA.

V gene TRBV30 combines with J gene TRBJ1-1; D is possibly TRBD1 (6 bases). Trimming took 2 bases from V and 0 from J, leaving 16 bases between them. The CDR3 loop spans 16 amino acids. CDR1 and CDR2 (germline): GTSNPN, SVGIG (reference sequence). The CDR3 is CAWSPRMDSLNTEAFF. Written as DNA, the CDR3 is TGTGCCTGGAGTCCGCGGATGGACAGCCTGAACACTGAAGCTTTCTTT. The complete variable domain, with remaining parts taken from reference TRBV30 and TRBJ1-1, reads SQTIHQWPATLVQPVGSPLSLECTVEGTSNPNLYWYRQAAGRGLQLLFYSVGIGQISSEVPQNLSASRPQDRQFILSSKKLLLSDSGFYLCAWSPRMDSLNTEAFFGQGTRLTVV.

The V and J genes are TRBV4-1 and TRBJ2-2; D not certain. Germline CDR1 reads MGHRA; CDR2 reads YSYEKL. V was trimmed by 0 bases and J by 6 bases, leaving 5 bases between them. The length of the CDR3 is 13 residues. As DNA, the CDR3 is TGCGCCAGCAGCCAAGAAAGGTCCGGGGAGCTGTTTTTT. Protein product: CASSQERSGELFF.

The V and J genes are TRBV20-1 and TRBJ2-1; D call uncertain. Trimming cost V 6 bases and J 10 bases, with 10 bases left between them. CDR3 length equals 10 residues. From germline, CDR1 is DFQATT and CDR2 SNEGSKA (reference sequence). CDR3: CSALYREQFF. CDR3 coding DNA: TGCAGTGCCCTCTACAGAGAGCAGTTCTTC.

This clone was detected only once. The chain couples TRBV10-1 to TRBJ2-7, with D unresolved. Trimming stripped 10 bases from V and 5 bases from J, with 30 bases between. This CDR3 contains 17 residues. Germline assignment: CDR1 WNHNN and CDR2 SYGVQD (reference sequence). The CDR3 loop reads CATPQMPIKAGSHEQYF. The CDR3 DNA follows: TGCGCCACCCCCCAGATGCCAATTAAGGCCGGGTCCCACGAGCAGTACTTC.

This chain uses TRBV10-2 with TRBJ2-7; TRBD1 is a possible D gene (6 bases). V lost 6 bases and J lost 2, with 17 bases in between. Germline lookup yields CDR1 WSHSY and CDR2 SAAADI. This CDR3 has 15 residues. The CDR3 spells CASSDPGTNPYEQYF. The CDR3 region has the DNA TGCGCCAGCAGCGACCCCGGGACAAACCCCTACGAGCAGTACTTC.

Only one count was recorded for this clone. The chain has TRBV28 and TRBJ2-7; D is possibly TRBD1 or TRBD2 (5 bases each). Germline CDR1 MDHEN, CDR2 SYDVKM. With 6 bases removed from V and 5 bases from J, the gap between germline ends came to 20 bases. This CDR3 region has 15 residues. CDR3: CASSLPGPIKNEQYF. CDR3 coding DNA: TGTGCCAGCAGCCTCCCGGGACCGATAAAAAACGAGCAGTACTTC. The full variable domain, with the rest looked up from reference TRBV28 and TRBJ2-7, is DVKVTQSSRYLVKRTGEKVFLECVQDMDHENMFWYRQDPGLGLRLIYFSYDVKMKEKGDIPEGYSVSREKKERFSLILESASTNQTSMYLCASSLPGPIKNEQYFGPGTRLTVT.

The chain carries TRBV4-1 and TRBJ2-1; 7 bases are a match to TRBD2. The CDR3 sequence is 15 residues long. Germline assignment: CDR1 MGHRA and CDR2 YSYEKL. With V trimmed by 8 bases and J by 3 bases, 10 bases remained unmatched. CDR3 in amino acids: CASGSRGDRYNEQFF. The CDR3 region has the DNA TGCGCCAGCGGCAGCCGGGGGGATCGCTACAATGAGCAGTTCTTC.

V usage is TRBV6-1 and J usage is TRBJ2-1; tentative D call: TRBD2 (5 bases). The germline V gene has CDR1 MNHNS and CDR2 SASEGT. V was pared by 1 base and J by 7 bases, with 17 bases between. The CDR3 consists of 16 residues. The CDR3 nucleotides read TGTGCCAGCAGTGAAGAGGCTCCGGGTTCGGGGAATGAGCAGTTCTTC. Protein: CASSEEAPGSGNEQFF.

With regard to this clone: In the same sample, other DNA sequences code for this CDR3. The chain recombines TRBV9 with TRBJ2-7; D remains ambiguous. Germline CDR1 reads SGDLS; CDR2 reads YYNGEE. Trimming took off 4 bases at V and 3 bases at J, with 11 bases between the two ends. The CDR3 has 13 amino acids. In DNA form, the CDR3 reads TGTGCCAGCAGCCCCCGACCAAGCTACGAGCAGTACTTC. It is translated as CASSPRPSYEQYF.

A remark on this clone: Other DNA sequences in the same sample also yield this CDR3. V and J are TRBV5-6 and TRBJ1-2; TRBD1 matches 8 bases. This CDR3 contains 14 residues. The ends lost 0 bases at V and 4 bases at J; junction bases unmatched: 2. Germline CDR1 reads SGHDT; CDR2 reads YYEEEE. CDR3 residues: CASSLGTGGYGYTF. CDR3 sequence (DNA): TGTGCCAGCAGCTTGGGAACAGGGGGCTATGGCTACACCTTC.

The chain recombines TRBV12-5 with TRBJ1-5, with unresolved D. The CDR3 sequence is 15 residues long. Germline-derived CDR1 and CDR2 are LGHNT and FRNRAP. V lost 6 bases and J lost 8, with 20 bases in between. For the CDR3, the DNA is TGTGCTAGTGGGGATCCGCTTGCGGGGTTGAAGCCCCAGCATTTT. Translated, it gives CASGDPLAGLKPQHF. The full variable domain, rest sourced from reference TRBV12-5 and TRBJ1-5, is DARVTQTPRHKVTEMGQEVTMRCQPILGHNTVFWYRQTMMQGLELLAYFRNRAPLDDSGMPKDRFSAEMPDATLATLKIQPSEPRDSAVYFCASGDPLAGLKPQHFGDGTRLSIL.

The V and J genes are TRBV27 and TRBJ2-5; TRBD1 matches at 7 bases. This CDR3 spans 15 amino acids. From germline, CDR1 is MNHEY and CDR2 SMNVEV (reference sequence). The ends lost 6 bases at V and 5 bases at J; junction bases unmatched: 12. The CDR3 DNA follows: TGTGCCAGCAGGACTCGGACAGGCCACGGGGAGACCCAGTACTTC. This encodes CASRTRTGHGETQYF.

CDR3 DNA: TGCAGCGTTGAGAAAGAATGGGGCCCCGAGAGGACGAGGAGGGGCAATGAGCAGTTCTTC. It encodes CSVEKEWGPERTRRGNEQFF. V usage is TRBV29-1 and J usage is TRBJ2-1; tentatively, D is TRBD2 (6 bases). Trimming left V 3 bases short and J 6 bases short, with 33 bases between. Germline CDR1 SQVTM, CDR2 ANQGSEA. The length of the CDR3 is 20 residues.

The rearrangement links TRBV7-2 to TRBJ2-7, with TRBD2 identical over 15 bases. From germline, CDR1 is SGHTA and CDR2 FQGNSA. The CDR3 is made up of 19 amino acids. J was trimmed by 4 bases and V by 1 base; bases with no gene match: 11. In DNA, the CDR3 is TGTGCCAGCAGCTTAGTATTAGTTGTAGGACTAGCGGGAGGGTACGAGCAGTACTTC. The encoded protein is CASSLVLVVGLAGGYEQYF.